Sequencing of this T cell receptor (beta chain) was carried out in a study of cytotoxic CD8 clonotypes in ibrutinib-treated CLL. As for the study in general: Response sampling occurred after a median 12 months of treatment (range 6 to 36).

This clone has a handful of counts. The antigen is undetermined. TCR beta libraries used about 2.2 micrograms of genomic DNA from cryopreserved PBMCs. The protocol was immunoSEQ multiplex PCR, while the TCRdb copy is restricted to in-frame clones and leaves out a portion. The profile shows roughly 200,000 clones, approximately 70% of them singletons. Regarding the study as a whole: Under treatment, the uncommon public clonotypes either contracted or remained stable. Relative to age-matched healthy donors, clonality at baseline was higher, and it tracked circulating CD8+ T-cell counts.

Trimming took 2 bases from V and 2 from J, leaving 6 bases between them. The CDR3 contains 13 residues. Looked up from germline, CDR1 is MNHNY and CDR2 is SVGAGI (reference sequence). The source was PBMCs, collected after 12 months of ibrutinib treatment. The chain is built from TRBV6-6 and TRBJ1-2; D gene ambiguous. The receptor was isolated from a human donor with chronic lymphocytic leukemia. The CDR3 sequence is CASSYEGNYGYTF. The CDR3 DNA sequence: TGTGCCAGCAGTTACGAAGGGAACTATGGCTACACCTTC.